A single TCR beta chain is shown here with its context. TCRdb's table, derived via immunoSEQ multiplex PCR, lists solely in-frame clones and lacks some. The sample has roughly 74,000 clones, about 89% seen once. Trimming took 5 bases from V and 5 from J; bases not matched to a gene: 7. CDR1 is SGHNT and CDR2 is YENEEA in the germline V gene. This CDR3 spans 16 amino acids. The data are from a study of blood T cell repertoires in COVID-19. This TCR was sampled from a woman in her 50s with acute COVID-19. The source material was PBMCs or T cells enriched from blood (not recorded which). The chain combines TRBV11-3 with TRBJ2-5, with 14 bases matching TRBD2. The chain's CDR3 is CASSSKGLAGAETQYF. CDR3 nucleotide sequence: TGTGCCAGCAGCAGCAAGGGACTAGCGGGAGCTGAGACCCAGTACTTC.